This record looks at one T cell receptor beta chain sequence and its context. Its antigen remains unidentified. Nothing much larger sits one base from this clone, and base qualities are not available. CDR1 and CDR2 were assigned from the germline V gene as MDHEN and SYDVKM. Inclusive of the bounding cysteine and phenylalanine, the CDR3 is 16 residues long. The read is trimmed to its CDR3 DNA, 48 bases read in frame from base 1. For this chain, trimming is 1 base at the V end and 5 bases at the J end, and the number of junction bases without a gene match is 9. For TCR beta library preparation, approximately 2 micrograms of genomic DNA were isolated from cryopreserved PBMCs. High-throughput TCR beta sequencing was performed on longitudinal blood samples from CLL patients receiving ibrutinib monotherapy. The patients were enrolled in a single-center, open-label phase 2 trial of ibrutinib monotherapy.

On a MiSeq, deep resolution sequencing aimed for a depth between 1 in 1 million and 1 in 200,000 T cells, with each clonotype covered roughly 10x on average. The immunoSEQ hsTCRB Kit was used to generate TCR beta libraries. The original methods were these. Data were analyzed with ImmunoSEQ Data Assistant and ImmunoSEQ Analyzer, with V, D and J genes assigned per IMGT definitions. Clonality, with values ranging from 0 to 1, was calculated as one minus the normalized Shannon entropy of productive rearrangement frequencies. Only overrepresented clonotypes making up at least 0.05% of each patient's repertoire were included in the public clonotype analysis. Some 14 age-matched healthy donor repertoires from immuneACCESS served as clonality controls. TCRdb limited this immuneACCESS table to in-frame rearrangements with V and J called. A share of clones is missing; checked studies link under half to unresolved V genes, and the rest is unexplained. The V and J calls and the clone size are those of that table, but D and trimming were determined from the DNA. The sample contains around 91,000 clones, approximately 86% of them found a single time. Around 5.4% of the sample comes from the top ten.

These data belong to a study of cytotoxic CD8 clonotypes in ibrutinib-treated CLL listed by TCRdb under 2021. In terms of the full investigation: In this cohort, some 14 patients were treatment-naive and ten to eleven were relapsed/refractory, while approximately 18 had unmutated IGHV. Partial responses were observed in about 24 patients and complete responses in 2; after a median follow-up of roughly 72 months, remission was maintained in roughly 15 patients and progression was observed in some 12. The response samples were drawn at a median of approximately 11 months into treatment, with a range of roughly 6 to 36 months. On average, each sample had about 250,000 productive templates and 94,082 productive rearrangements. Longitudinal samples were available for about 30% of the 86 trial participants. Cryopreserved peripheral blood mononuclear cells were collected at three points: before therapy, at response, and at either sustained remission or disease progression.

The paper's findings and limits, for the study overall: At baseline, clonality was higher than in age-matched healthy donors and showed a strong correlation with circulating CD8+ T-cell counts. Clonality rose at ibrutinib response, remained stable during sustained remission, and dropped back toward baseline at progression. Public clonotypes were rare and either shrank or stayed stable during treatment, and the rise in clonality at ibrutinib response reflected expansion of private clonotypes. Sustained-remission and progressing patients did not have matched sampling times, and lymph node repertoires were not examined.

The chain joins TRBV28 to TRBJ2-7; TRBD1 lines up with 9 middle nucleotides. Specimen: PBMCs, collected before ibrutinib treatment. This clonotype was sampled from a human donor with chronic lymphocytic leukemia. The bases are TGTGCCAGCAGTTTATCTGACAGGGGGATTTTGGACGAGCAGTACTTC. Translated, this is CASSLSDRGILDEQYF. With the portions outside the CDR3 filled from the reference TRBV28 and TRBJ2-7 genes, the complete variable region becomes DVKVTQSSRYLVKRTGEKVFLECVQDMDHENMFWYRQDPGLGLRLIYFSYDVKMKEKGDIPEGYSVSREKKERFSLILESASTNQTSMYLCASSLSDRGILDEQYFGPGTRLTVT.